Listed below are T cell receptor beta chains from one sample, sequenced in a study of blood T cells in healthy people across ages. From the 5' RACE reads, TCRdb called clonotypes with MiXCR, one entry per CDR3 protein. This sample has approximately 1,000,000 distinct CDR3 sequences, with approximately 38% found just once. Sequenced material: blood. These receptors all stem from a man aged 18 to 29 in good health. The CDR3 runs from the conserved cysteine through the conserved F or W. A D gene is named only where the DNA matches it firmly. Clone size is shown for a subset of rows, as once, few, many or a class of expanded clone.

j_gene	v_gene	abundance	d_gene	CDR3aa	CDR3nt
TRBJ1-5	TRBV4-1	-	-	CASSQGVRDQPQHF	TGCGCCAGCAGCCAAGGAGTTAGAGATCAGCCCCAGCATTTT
TRBJ2-3	TRBV7-2	-	TRBD2	CASSTPGLGGSQYF	TGTGCCAGCAGCACCCCGGGACTAGGTGGTTCGCAGTATTTT
TRBJ2-5	TRBV30	once	-	CAWTEGNQETQYF	TGTGCCTGGACTGAGGGAAATCAAGAGACCCAGTACTTC
TRBJ1-1	TRBV29-1	-	-	CSVVLRTNTEAFF	TGCAGCGTTGTTTTGAGGACGAACACTGAAGCTTTCTTT
TRBJ2-5	TRBV6-5	-	-	CASRGKVVQYF	TGTGCCAGCAGGGGGAAGGTAGTGCAGTACTTC
TRBJ2-3	TRBV6-4	-	-	CAARVSGTDTQYF	TGTGCCGCCAGGGTCTCGGGGACAGATACGCAGTATTTT
TRBJ1-1	TRBV7-9	-	-	CASSLGTHEGEAFF	TGTGCCAGCAGCTTAGGCACCCACGAAGGTGAAGCTTTCTTT
TRBJ1-6	TRBV10-3	-	TRBD1	CAISELAGGPNSPLHF	TGTGCCATCAGTGAGTTGGCAGGGGGTCCGAATTCACCCCTCCACTTT
TRBJ1-2	TRBV29-1	-	-	CSVEDRGDDYGYTF	TGCAGCGTTGAGGATCGGGGGGATGACTATGGCTACACCTTC
TRBJ1-2	TRBV4-3	few	TRBD1	CASSQDRQGVVYGYTF	TGCGCCAGCAGCCAAGACAGACAGGGGGTAGTCTATGGCTACACCTTC
TRBJ1-4	TRBV4-1	-	-	CASSRASEKLFF	TGCGCCAGCAGCCGTGCGTCCGAAAAACTGTTTTTT
TRBJ1-2	TRBV4-2	few	-	CASSQGGSRDGYTF	TGTGCCAGCAGCCAAGGGGGATCCAGGGATGGCTACACCTTC
TRBJ2-5	TRBV5-1	-	-	CTSSLDPGDETQYF	TGCACCAGCAGCTTGGATCCAGGGGATGAGACCCAGTACTTC
TRBJ2-3	TRBV7-8	few	-	CASSWRGQWTDTQYF	TGTGCCAGCAGCTGGAGGGGGCAATGGACAGATACGCAGTATTTT
TRBJ2-7	TRBV5-1	few	TRBD2	CASSPTLTSATRDEQYF	TGCGCCAGCAGCCCCACCTTAACTAGCGCAACTAGAGATGAGCAGTACTTC
TRBJ1-2	TRBV4-2	few	-	CASSPQLWVRVNYGYTF	TGTGCCAGCAGCCCACAGCTTTGGGTCAGAGTTAACTATGGCTACACCTTC
TRBJ2-3	TRBV29-1	many	-	CSVQEGSTDTQYF	TGCAGCGTCCAGGAGGGTTCGACAGATACGCAGTATTTT
TRBJ1-1	TRBV20-1	-	TRBD1	CSARAGQGDTEAFF	TGCAGTGCTAGGGCGGGACAGGGAGACACTGAAGCTTTCTTT
TRBJ2-1	TRBV20-1	-	-	CSANPTGRFDEQFF	TGCAGTGCTAACCCGACAGGGAGGTTTGATGAGCAGTTCTTC
TRBJ1-1	TRBV6-2/TRBV6-3	few	-	CASSYPADDTEAFF	TGTGCCAGCAGTTACCCAGCGGATGACACTGAAGCTTTCTTT
TRBJ1-6	TRBV7-2	-	-	CASSLDGQINSPLHF	TGTGCCAGCAGCTTAGACGGACAGATAAATTCACCCCTCCACTTT
TRBJ2-1	TRBV12-5	few	-	CASGLKRPGHDNEQFF	TGTGCTAGTGGTTTGAAAAGACCGGGCCATGACAATGAGCAGTTCTTC